This TCR beta chain was captured in a study of cytomegalovirus exposure and HLA in healthy donors. Details on this clone: The antigen is not known.

Assay: immunoSEQ multiplex PCR; the TCRdb copy retains only in-frame clones and omits some. The repertoire holds some 350,000 clones, with about 90% as singletons. The V end was cut by 0 bases, the J end by 4 bases, with 9 bases between. Germline lookup yields CDR1 SGHVS and CDR2 FQNEAQ. The length of the CDR3 is 14 residues. Study outcomes and limitations: Among TCR beta chains, those listed as cytomegalovirus-associated numbered around 160.

The chain is built from TRBV7-8 and TRBJ1-2; D not certain. The sequenced sample was PBMCs. This receptor was identified in a woman in her twenties or thirties in good health and CMV-seropositive. This CDR3 reads CASSLAPASYGYTF. The CDR3 nucleotides are TGTGCCAGCAGCTTAGCTCCAGCTAGCTATGGCTACACCTTC.